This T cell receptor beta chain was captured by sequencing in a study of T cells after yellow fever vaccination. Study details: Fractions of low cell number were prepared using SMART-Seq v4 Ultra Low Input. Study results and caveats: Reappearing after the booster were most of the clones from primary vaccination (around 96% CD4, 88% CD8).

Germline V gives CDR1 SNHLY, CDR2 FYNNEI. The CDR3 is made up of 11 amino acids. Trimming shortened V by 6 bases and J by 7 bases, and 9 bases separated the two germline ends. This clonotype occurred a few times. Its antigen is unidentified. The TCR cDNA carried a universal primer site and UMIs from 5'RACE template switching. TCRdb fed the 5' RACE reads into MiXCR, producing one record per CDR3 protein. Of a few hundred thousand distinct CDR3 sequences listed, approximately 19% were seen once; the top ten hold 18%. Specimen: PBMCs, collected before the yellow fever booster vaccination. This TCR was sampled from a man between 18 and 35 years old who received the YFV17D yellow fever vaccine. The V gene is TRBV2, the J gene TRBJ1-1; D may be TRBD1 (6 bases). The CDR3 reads CASRDSSEAFF. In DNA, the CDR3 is TGTGCCAGCAGGGACAGTAGTGAAGCTTTCTTT.